The 5 T cell receptor beta chains below were found in one sample sequenced in a study of regulatory T cells in long-lasting Graves disease. Time point noted: newly diagnosed GD, antithyroid drugs for less than 3 months. PBMC-derived RNA was used for the TCR library. Building of the TCR beta libraries involved iRepertoire HTBI primers and Arm-PCR of CDR3 regions. TCRdb called the multiplex PCR reads again in MiXCR, with one record for every CDR3 protein. The table records about 500,000 distinct CDR3 sequences, 9.5% to 15% of them present only once. These sequences were also reported in another study, on T cells in Graves' hyperthyroidism and ophthalmopathy.

Sequenced here: peripheral blood mononuclear cells (PBMCs), sampled at new diagnosis, from a patient treated with antithyroid drugs. The source of these receptors is a woman between 25 and 40 years old with Graves disease.

The table lists this clonotype with many counts. This rearrangement joins TRBV20-1 to TRBJ2-1; D unclear. With 3 bases removed from V and 7 bases from J, the gap between germline ends came to 19 bases. Germline V CDR1 and CDR2: DFQATT, SNEGSKA (reference sequence). This CDR3 region has 15 residues. The DNA for the CDR3 is TGCAGTGCTAGCCGGCGCGAATACTCCGAAAATGAGCAGTTCTTC. Translation gives CSASRREYSENEQFF.

The V and J genes are TRBV11-2 and TRBJ2-1; 7 nucleotides agree with TRBD2. The CDR3 loop spans 18 amino acids. V trimming: 5 bases; J trimming: 0 bases; junction bases outside the gene matches: 13. Germline CDR1 reads SGHAT; CDR2 reads FQNNGV. This CDR3 reads CASSPRVAGRSSYNEQFF. In DNA form, the CDR3 reads TGTGCCAGCAGCCCCCGGGTAGCGGGCCGGAGCTCCTACAATGAGCAGTTCTTC.

This clonotype was counted ten times or more. This rearrangement joins TRBV10-2 to TRBJ2-7, with D perhaps matching TRBD1 or TRBD2 (5 bases each). The CDR3 length is 13 residues. V lost 6 bases to trimming and J lost 0 bases, with 9 bases between them. The germline CDR1 and CDR2 sequences are WSHSY and SAAADI. CDR3 bases: TGCGCCAGCAGGGGGGATCCCTCCTACGAGCAGTACTTC. Its protein is CASRGDPSYEQYF.

There are a few counts of this clonotype. CDR3 DNA: TGCGCCAGCAGCCAAGCTTGGGCGGGAGGGCCCTACGAGCAGTACTTC. It encodes CASSQAWAGGPYEQYF. The chain recombines TRBV4-3 with TRBJ2-7; 9 bases are a match to TRBD2. There are 16 residues in the CDR3. Germline CDR1 LGHNA, CDR2 YSLEER. V shed 1 base and J 2 bases; nucleotides not matched to a gene: 6.

In its sample, this clonotype was seen many times. The J gene is TRBJ2-7, the V gene TRBV7-9; D gene uncertain. The V gene lost 2 bases and the J gene lost 3 bases, with 14 bases spanning the gap. The germline V gene encodes CDR1 SEHNR and CDR2 FQNEAQ (reference sequence). There are 15 residues in the CDR3. CDR3 loop: CASSLSVGLGYEQYF. DNA of the CDR3: TGTGCCAGCAGCTTAAGTGTGGGTCTGGGCTACGAGCAGTACTTC.